These 24 T cell receptor beta chains were sequenced from one sample in a study of T cells after yellow fever vaccination. TCRdb independently ran MiXCR on the 5' RACE reads; one entry per CDR3 protein. In the table there are 400,000 to 450,000 distinct CDR3 sequences, around 19% of which are singletons. Sequencing was performed on PBMCs, taken before the yellow fever booster vaccination. These TCRs come from a man aged 18 to 35 who received the YFV17D yellow fever vaccine.

This clonotype has just a few counts. This chain connects TRBV7-2 to TRBJ2-3; no firm D call. The CDR3 is 15 amino acids. In germline, CDR1 is SGHTA, CDR2 FQGNSA. Deletions cut 1 base from V and 4 bases from J, with 12 bases between. CDR3 nucleotides: TGTGCCAGCAGCTTAGAGGCCCAGGTGGCAGATACGCAGTATTTT. It specifies CASSLEAQVADTQYF.

V is TRBV7-2 and J is TRBJ2-5; 8 bases align to TRBD2. The ends lost 2 bases at V and 3 bases at J; junction bases unmatched: 8. The CDR3 length is 16 residues. Looked up from germline, CDR1 is SGHTA and CDR2 is FQGNSA. CDR3 coding DNA: TGTGCCAGCAGCTTAAATCGGGGGGGCCGGGAAGAGACCCAGTACTTC. Protein product: CASSLNRGGREETQYF.

This clonotype was detected a few times. The chain couples TRBV29-1 to TRBJ1-1; no reliable D call. Between the trimmed V and J ends, which lost 3 bases and 3 bases, there was a span of 8 bases. The CDR3 sequence is 12 residues long. Germline CDR1 reads SQVTM; CDR2 reads ANQGSEA. In nucleotides, the CDR3 is TGCAGCGTTGAGGCAGACCACACTGAAGCTTTCTTT. Translating gives CSVEADHTEAFF. Based on the CDR3 plus reference TRBV29-1 and TRBJ1-1, the full variable domain is SAVISQKPSRDICQRGTSLTIQCQVDSQVTMMFWYRQQPGQSLTLIATANQGSEATYESGFVIDKFPISRPNLTFSTLTVSNMSPEDSSIYLCSVEADHTEAFFGQGTRLTVV.

The J gene is TRBJ2-3, the V gene TRBV12-5; D is perhaps TRBD2 (5 bases). Trimming shortened V by 6 bases and J by 3 bases, and 16 bases separated the two germline ends. The V gene's germline CDR1 is LGHNT and CDR2 FRNRAP. The CDR3 length is 15 residues. The CDR3 DNA follows: TGTGCTAGTGGACCGCTCGGGGAGTGGACAGATACGCAGTATTTT. Its translation: CASGPLGEWTDTQYF.

The gene calls are TRBV21-1 and TRBJ2-7; TRBD2, the table's D call, was not compared with the DNA. TRBV21-1 corresponds to a pseudogene. The CDR3 loop spans 14 amino acids. The CDR3 spells CASSPSAGTYEQYV. The DNA for the CDR3 is TGTGCCAGCAGCCCCTCGGCGGGGACCTACGAGCAGTACGTC.

The chain has TRBV27 and TRBJ2-7; tentatively, D is TRBD1 (5 bases). The germline V and J ends were trimmed by 9 bases and 6 bases, with 18 bases remaining between them. From germline, CDR1 is MNHEY and CDR2 SMNVEV (reference sequence). The CDR3 is made up of 13 amino acids. The CDR3 sequence: CARAEWGLSEQYV. CDR3 in DNA: TGTGCCAGAGCCGAATGGGGCCTCAGCGAGCAGTACGTC.

The V gene is TRBV6-5, the J gene TRBJ2-7; no reliable D call. The germline gives CDR1 MNHEY, CDR2 SVGAGI. With 7 bases removed from V and 2 bases from J, the gap between germline ends came to 12 bases. CDR3 length equals 13 residues. CDR3 DNA: TGTGCCAGCATAGACTGGAACACCTACGAGCAGTACTTC. This encodes CASIDWNTYEQYF.

This clonotype was found a few times. V and J are TRBV4-2 and TRBJ2-3; D gene uncertain. CDR3 length: 16 residues. CDR1 is LGHNA, CDR2 YNFKEQ, per germline. V was shortened by 3 bases and J by 1 base, with 14 bases between the two germline ends. The CDR3 nucleotides read TGTGCCAGCAGCCACGACCCTGCCTCGCGCACAGATACGCAGTATTTT. Translating it yields CASSHDPASRTDTQYF.

This clonotype was found many times. J is TRBJ1-3 and V is TRBV6-5, with D maybe TRBD1 (5 bases). Germline assignment: CDR1 MNHEY and CDR2 SVGAGI. V was cut by 8 bases and J by 0 bases, with 17 bases left in between. This CDR3 region has 16 residues. The CDR3 bases are TGTGCCAGCGCCCCCCTCCCAGGGTCCTCTGGAAACACCATATATTTT. Translation: CASAPLPGSSGNTIYF.

This clonotype was seen only a few times. This chain links TRBV5-1 with TRBJ2-7; TRBD2 agrees at 13 bases. The V and J ends lost 6 bases and 5 bases, in that order; junction bases with no gene match: 11. This CDR3 has 16 residues. From germline, CDR1 is SGHRS and CDR2 YFSETQ. The CDR3 sequence: CASIPSGTSGEDEQYV. As DNA, the CDR3 is TGCGCCAGCATCCCCTCCGGGACTAGCGGGGAGGACGAGCAGTACGTC.

This clonotype was counted between two and nine times. The chain couples TRBV7-2 to TRBJ2-7, with D perhaps TRBD2 (5 bases). The germline CDR1 and CDR2 sequences are SGHTA and FQGNSA. V lost 5 bases to trimming and J lost 6 bases, with 11 bases between them. This CDR3 spans 12 amino acids. CDR3 bases: TGTGCCAGCAGCCTCGACGGGGTCGAGCAGTACTTC. Protein product: CASSLDGVEQYF.

This clonotype was counted a few times. This chain joins TRBV7-2 and TRBJ2-7; 10 bases line up with TRBD2. The CDR3 has 14 residues. Germline V gene lookup returns CDR1 SGHTA and CDR2 FQGNSA. J was trimmed by 7 bases and V by 2 bases; bases with no gene match: 5. In DNA, the CDR3 is TGTGCCAGCAGCTTAAGCAGCGGGGGGGGTGAGCAGTACTTC. It specifies CASSLSSGGGEQYF.

The chain combines TRBV11-2 with TRBJ2-3, with 10 bases that match TRBD1. CDR3 length: 15 amino acids. CDR1 SGHAT and CDR2 FQNNGV come from the germline V gene. With 2 bases clipped from V and 5 bases from J, the junction kept 4 bases outside the gene matches. CDR3 sequence (DNA): TGTGCCAGCAGCTTACCGGGACAGGGGAAAGATACGCAGTATTTT. Translating gives CASSLPGQGKDTQYF.

As concerns this clonotype: Its ends do not fully match the called genes, so a read error is possible. The chain links TRBV7-2 to TRBJ1-2; TRBD1 matches at 7 bases. The CDR3 loop spans 14 amino acids. Germline V lookup: CDR1 SGHTA, CDR2 FQGNSA. CDR3 DNA: TGTGCCAGCAGCCCCGGGACAGATGGGGGCGGCTCATCCTTC. This sequence encodes CASSPGTDGGGSSF.

The chain has TRBV9 and TRBJ2-3, with TRBD2 as a possible D gene (5 bases). This CDR3 spans 16 amino acids. Germline V CDR1 and CDR2: SGDLS, YYNGEE. The V end was cut by 0 bases, the J end by 2 bases, with 13 bases between. CDR3 in DNA: TGTGCCAGCAGCGTAGAAGGGAGACCAAACACAGATACGCAGTATTTT. The encoded protein is CASSVEGRPNTDTQYF.

The V and J genes are TRBV20-1 and TRBJ1-5; tentative D call: TRBD1 (6 bases). Germline CDR1 and CDR2: DFQATT and SNEGSKA (reference sequence). CDR3 size: 13 residues. The germline V and J ends were trimmed by 4 bases and 2 bases, with 9 bases remaining between them. The CDR3 sequence is CSATRQGNQPQHF. DNA of the CDR3: TGCAGTGCTACTCGACAGGGCAATCAGCCCCAGCATTTT.

This clonotype has ten or more counts. The chain joins TRBV6-5 to TRBJ2-1; 13 nucleotides match TRBD2. Germline values: CDR1 MNHEY, CDR2 SVGAGI. Trimming cost V 6 bases and J 6 bases; bases outside gene matches: 14. The CDR3 length is 18 residues. The CDR3 sequence is CASSLTGTSGISGNEQFF. CDR3 nucleotides: TGTGCCAGCAGCCTAACCGGGACTAGCGGGATATCGGGCAATGAGCAGTTCTTC.

V usage is TRBV5-1 and J usage is TRBJ1-1, with 10 positions matching TRBD1. This CDR3 has 16 amino acids. CDR1 is SGHRS, CDR2 YFSETQ, per germline. Germline trimming cut 0 bases from V and 5 bases from J; bases unmatched to any gene: 7. This CDR3 reads CASSLAMGQGKTEAFF. The CDR3 region has the DNA TGCGCCAGCAGCTTGGCAATGGGACAGGGGAAAACTGAAGCTTTCTTT. The variable domain in full, with the rest retrieved from reference TRBV5-1 and TRBJ1-1, is KAGVTQTPRYLIKTRGQQVTLSCSPISGHRSVSWYQQTPGQGLQFLFEYFSETQRNKGNFPGRFSGRQFSNSRSEMNVSTLELGDSALYLCASSLAMGQGKTEAFFGQGTRLTVV.

This clonotype has just a few counts. The V call is TRBV5-6, the J call TRBJ2-3; D is unresolved. Deletions cut 0 bases from V and 3 bases from J, with 8 bases between. The CDR3 totals 14 residues. Germline V gene data show CDR1 as SGHDT and CDR2 as YYEEEE. The CDR3 reads CASSLAAGTDTQYF. DNA for the CDR3: TGTGCCAGCAGCTTGGCGGCAGGAACAGATACGCAGTATTTT.

In this sample, this clonotype turned up a few times. The gene calls are TRBV7-2 and TRBJ1-1; possible D gene TRBD1, 6 bases. V was clipped by 0 bases and J by 3 bases, with 17 bases between them. The V gene's germline CDR1 is SGHTA and CDR2 FQGNSA. CDR3 size: 17 residues. For the CDR3, the DNA is TGTGCCAGCAGCTTAGCGCCTCTCGGGGGGCTCTACACTGAAGCTTTCTTT. As protein: CASSLAPLGGLYTEAFF.

The V and J genes are TRBV28 and TRBJ1-5; D gene unclear. The V end was cut by 1 base, the J end by 6 bases, with 4 bases between. This CDR3 is 12 amino acids long. From germline, CDR1 is MDHEN and CDR2 SYDVKM. This chain's CDR3 is CASSLFGQPQHF. The DNA for the CDR3 is TGTGCCAGCAGTTTATTTGGTCAGCCCCAGCATTTT.

The chain employs TRBV7-3 and TRBJ1-6; D is unresolved. Per the germline V gene, CDR1 is SGHTA and CDR2 is FQGTGA. Trimming stripped 3 bases from V and 9 bases from J, with 12 bases between. This CDR3 has 14 amino acids. The CDR3 region has the DNA TGTGCCAGCAGCTTGGATACGGGGAGTTCACCCCTCCACTTT. Amino acids: CASSLDTGSSPLHF.

The chain combines TRBV2 with TRBJ2-5, with a tentative D call TRBD2 (5 bases). The germline V and J ends were trimmed by 5 bases and 4 bases, with 17 bases remaining between them. CDR1 and CDR2 from the germline V gene are SNHLY and FYNNEI. This CDR3 comprises 15 residues. The CDR3 loop reads CASSRTWTGAETQYF. DNA of the CDR3: TGTGCCAGCAGTCGAACCTGGACTGGCGCAGAGACCCAGTACTTC.

There are many counts of this clonotype. The CDR3 here is CASSSRGQLGNEQFF. DNA of the CDR3: TGCGCCAGCAGCAGCAGGGGCCAACTCGGCAATGAGCAGTTCTTC. This chain joins TRBV5-1 and TRBJ2-1; tentatively, D is TRBD1 (6 bases). This CDR3 is 15 amino acids long. V lost 4 bases and J 6 bases, leaving 17 bases between the germline ends. Germline lookup yields CDR1 SGHRS and CDR2 YFSETQ.